This entry lists 4 T cell receptor beta chains sequenced from one sample in a study of CD8+ T cells in alopecia areata (dated by TCRdb to between 2017 and 2018). The method behind the library was the immunoSEQ multiplex PCR assay. RNA was extracted from all samples and reverse transcribed into cDNA as template for TCR sequencing. This immuneACCESS table, as held by TCRdb, lists in-frame sequences with V and J called but not all clones. Of the missing ones, under half trace to an unresolved V gene in checked studies; the others have no known cause. The sample table shows about 6,900 clones, and about two thirds are seen once. In total, the top ten clones hold more than 15% of the sample. In the paper's terms, the time point label means: 4 weeks on oral tofacitinib. The sample's treatment or condition, from its label and the paper: oral pan-JAK inhibitor, 5-10 mg twice daily. Peripheral blood and lesional scalp punch biopsies were obtained from patients with alopecia areata.

Sequenced here: skin, sampled at week 4, from a patient treated with tofacitinib. The source is a human donor with alopecia areata.

The chain recombines TRBV7-9 with TRBJ1-1; no reliable D call. The CDR3 contains 14 residues. CDR1 is SEHNR and CDR2 is FQNEAQ in the germline V gene (reference sequence). The V gene lost 5 bases and the J gene lost 1 base, with 11 bases spanning the gap. For the CDR3, the DNA is TGTGCCAGCAGCCCAAGGCAGAGGAACACTGAAGCTTTCTTT. Translating gives CASSPRQRNTEAFF. Full variable domain (rest looked up from reference TRBV7-9 and TRBJ1-1): DTGVSQNPRHKITKRGQNVTFRCDPISEHNRLYWYRQTLGQGPEFLTYFQNEAQLEKSRLLSDRFSAERPKGSFSTLEIQRTEQGDSAMYLCASSPRQRNTEAFFGQGTRLTVV.

The rearrangement joins TRBV6-6 to TRBJ2-1; D gene ambiguous. Trimming left V 7 bases short and J 5 bases short, with 6 bases between. This CDR3 has 11 amino acids. Germline CDR1 and CDR2: MNHNY and SVGAGI (reference sequence). The CDR3, as DNA: TGTGCCAGCACCATGGACAATGAGCAGTTCTTC. Protein product: CASTMDNEQFF.

This chain uses TRBV9 with TRBJ1-3, with D perhaps matching TRBD1 (6 bases). Germline CDR1 reads SGDLS; CDR2 reads YYNGEE. The germline V and J ends were trimmed by 3 bases and 0 bases, with 13 bases remaining between them. This CDR3 region has 16 residues. The CDR3 region has the DNA TGTGCCAGCAGCGACGCCGGACAGTTCTCTGGAAACACCATATATTTT. This codes for CASSDAGQFSGNTIYF.

This chain connects TRBV29-1 to TRBJ2-5, with D unresolved. CDR3 length: 13 amino acids. Germline V gives CDR1 SQVTM, CDR2 ANQGSEA. The V gene lost 4 bases and the J gene lost 2 bases, with 11 bases spanning the gap. CDR3 nucleotides: TGCAGCGTTGGACCTCAGACACAAGAGACCCAGTACTTC. Encoded protein: CSVGPQTQETQYF.